This T cell receptor (beta chain) originates from a study of T cell responses to AZD1222 COVID-19 vaccine. Whole-study findings and limits: It was only after the peak T cell response that any repertoires were sampled. Spike was spanned by vaccine-associated CD4 TCRs, which were dominant at 160-218 and 743-854. Just a handful of people given AZD1222 tested seropositive at baseline.

The CDR3 extends over 13 amino acids. Trimming removed 2 bases from V and 1 base from J, with 5 bases in between. CDR1 is MNHEY and CDR2 is SMNVEV in the germline V gene (reference sequence). TCRdb's table, derived via immunoSEQ multiplex PCR, lists solely in-frame clones and lacks some. There are more than 60,000 clones in the sample; more than 85% occur only once, and 17% lies in the top ten. This clone was seen a few times. Its antigen is undetermined. Specimen: peripheral blood, collected on day 0 of AZD1222 vaccination. J is TRBJ1-1 and V is TRBV27; D gene uncertain. This sequence was found in an adult in good health. CDR3 loop: CASSLRENTEAFF. The CDR3 region has the DNA TGTGCCAGCAGTTTAAGGGAGAACACTGAAGCTTTCTTT.